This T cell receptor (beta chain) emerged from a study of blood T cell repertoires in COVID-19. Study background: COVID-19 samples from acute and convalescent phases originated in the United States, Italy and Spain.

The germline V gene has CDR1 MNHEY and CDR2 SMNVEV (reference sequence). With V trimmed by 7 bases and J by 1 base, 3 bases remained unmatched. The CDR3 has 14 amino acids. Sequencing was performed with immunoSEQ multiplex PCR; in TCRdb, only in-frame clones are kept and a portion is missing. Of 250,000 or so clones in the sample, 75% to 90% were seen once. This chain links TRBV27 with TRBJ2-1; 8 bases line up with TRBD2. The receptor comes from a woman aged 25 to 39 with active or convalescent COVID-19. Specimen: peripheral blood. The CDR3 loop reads CASNRGGSYNEQFF. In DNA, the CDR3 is TGTGCCAGCAACCGGGGGGGATCCTACAATGAGCAGTTCTTC.